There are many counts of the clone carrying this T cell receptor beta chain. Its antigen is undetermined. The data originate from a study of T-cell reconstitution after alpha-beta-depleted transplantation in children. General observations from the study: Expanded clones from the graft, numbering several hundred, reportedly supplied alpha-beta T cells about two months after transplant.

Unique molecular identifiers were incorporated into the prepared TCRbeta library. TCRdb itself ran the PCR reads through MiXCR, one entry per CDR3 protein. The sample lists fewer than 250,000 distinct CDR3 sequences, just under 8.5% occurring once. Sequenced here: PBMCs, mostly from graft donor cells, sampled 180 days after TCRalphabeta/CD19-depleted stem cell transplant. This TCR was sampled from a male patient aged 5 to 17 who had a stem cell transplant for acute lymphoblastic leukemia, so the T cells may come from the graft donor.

In DNA, the CDR3 is TGTGCCAGCAGCCAAGATCAACGGGAGCATTGGGAGCAGTTCTTC. Protein product: CASSQDQREHWEQFF. The V gene is TRBV4-2, the J gene TRBJ2-1; D is perhaps TRBD2 (6 bases). In germline, CDR1 is LGHNA, CDR2 YNFKEQ. CDR3 length equals 15 residues. V was pared by 0 bases and J by 10 bases, with 16 bases between.